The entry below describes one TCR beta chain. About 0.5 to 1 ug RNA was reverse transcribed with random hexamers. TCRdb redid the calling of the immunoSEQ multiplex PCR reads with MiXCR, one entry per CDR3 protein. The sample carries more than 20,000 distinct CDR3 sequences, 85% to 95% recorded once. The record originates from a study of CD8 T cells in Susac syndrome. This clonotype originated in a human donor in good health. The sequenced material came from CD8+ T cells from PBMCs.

The CDR3 nucleotides are TGTGCCAGCAGTCCGACTAGCGGGGGGAGTGAGCAGTTCTTC. Translated, it gives CASSPTSGGSEQFF. The rearrangement uses TRBV6-6 and TRBJ2-1; TRBD2 aligns across 13 bases. The CDR3 totals 14 residues. V dropped 5 bases and J dropped 9; count of bases not matched to a gene: 4. CDR1 and CDR2 from the germline V gene are MNHNY and SVGAGI (reference sequence).